This section outlines one TCR beta chain sequence together with its context. Its specificity is not known. Donors were ostensibly healthy at sampling, although undocumented immune exposures were probable. These data are taken from a study of cytomegalovirus exposure and HLA in healthy donors. General study findings and limits: Common viral pathogens seemed to be connected with several of the most significant clusters, according to a later analysis. Previous analysis showed most TCR beta V segments were productive about 90% or about 30% of the time. It was assumed in the presence/absence analyses that sequencing depth was roughly uniform across donors.

Amplification used 60 Vbeta primers and 13 Jbeta primers. Sequencing used immunoSEQ multiplex PCR; TCRdb keeps in-frame clones, though not all of them. Here the sample spans about 130,000 clones, around two thirds being singletons. The source is a man between 18 and 35 years old in good health and CMV-seropositive. Sequencing was carried out using PBMCs.

CDR3 sequence reads: CASSQGQGGLSNQPQHF. The CDR3 coding sequence is TGTGCCAGCTCACAAGGACAGGGGGGATTGAGCAATCAGCCCCAGCATTTT. This sequence joins TRBV18 and TRBJ1-5, with 10 bases matching TRBD1. Germline V gene sequence: CDR1 KGHSH, CDR2 LQKENI. The trim removed 4 bases at V and 1 base at J, leaving 7 bases unmatched. CDR3 length: 17 amino acids. Complete variable domain (other parts from reference TRBV18 and TRBJ1-5): NAGVMQNPRHLVRRRGQEARLRCSPMKGHSHVYWYRQLPEEGLKFMVYLQKENIIDESGMPKERFSAEFPKEGPSILRIQQVVRGDSAAYFCASSQGQGGLSNQPQHFGDGTRLSIL.